Listed here are 11 T cell receptor beta chains from one sample, sequenced in a study of T cell responses to AZD1222 COVID-19 vaccine. TCRdb keeps only in-frame clones here, not all; method: immunoSEQ multiplex PCR. The sample shows 50,000 or so clones, approximately 80% of them seen only once. The sample was peripheral blood, taken 28 days after the second AZD1222 dose. Receptors were obtained from an adult who received the AZD1222 COVID-19 vaccine.

The chain combines TRBV28 with TRBJ1-2; tentatively, D is TRBD1 (6 bases). Germline CDR1 is MDHEN and CDR2 is SYDVKM. The CDR3 covers 12 residues. V was pared by 10 bases and J by 7 bases, with 16 bases between. The CDR3 loop is CATLWGASGYTF. CDR3 nucleotides: TGTGCCACCTTGTGGGGGGCGAGTGGCTACACCTTC.

J is TRBJ2-7 and V is TRBV28, with TRBD1 identical over 8 bases. From germline, CDR1 is MDHEN and CDR2 SYDVKM. CDR3 length: 13 residues. Trimming at V came to 3 bases and at J to 3 bases, leaving 1 base not matched to a gene. This CDR3 is CASSFDRGYEQYF. Written as DNA, the CDR3 is TGTGCCAGCAGTTTTGACAGGGGCTACGAGCAGTACTTC.

The chain links TRBV7-8 to TRBJ1-2, with D possibly matching TRBD1 (6 bases). Per the germline V gene, CDR1 is SGHVS and CDR2 is FQNEAQ. The CDR3 spans 14 residues. The V gene lost 5 bases and the J gene lost 5 bases, with 15 bases spanning the gap. This CDR3 is CASSLVGGPYGYTF. The CDR3 nucleotides are TGTGCCAGCAGCCTAGTGGGGGGCCCTTATGGCTACACCTTC.

The chain joins TRBV5-6 to TRBJ1-5; TRBD1 matches 7 bases. V dropped 2 bases and J dropped 3; count of bases not matched to a gene: 11. Germline V gene data show CDR1 as SGHDT and CDR2 as YYEEEE. This CDR3 has 17 residues. CDR3 region: CASSFWYPGGVNQPQHF. CDR3 coding DNA: TGTGCCAGCAGCTTTTGGTACCCAGGGGGTGTCAATCAGCCCCAGCATTTT.

The gene calls are TRBV28 and TRBJ1-2, with 9 bases identical to TRBD1. The length of the CDR3 is 14 residues. The germline V gene encodes CDR1 MDHEN and CDR2 SYDVKM. V shed 4 bases, J shed 5 bases, and the junction held 5 bases outside the gene matches. CDR3 sequence (DNA): TGTGCCAGCAGTTCAACAGGGGGCGTATATGGCTACACCTTC. Translating it yields CASSSTGGVYGYTF.

The chain recombines TRBV30 with TRBJ1-1; tentative D call: TRBD1 (5 bases). Trimming cost V 1 base and J 5 bases, with 11 bases left between them. Germline V CDR1 and CDR2: GTSNPN, SVGIG (reference sequence). The length of the CDR3 is 13 residues. CDR3: CAWSDAGFTEAFF. CDR3 DNA sequence: TGTGCCTGGAGTGACGCAGGGTTTACTGAAGCTTTCTTT.

A note on this clone: Relative to the germline gene, one junction end is altered; a read error may explain this. The chain combines TRBV7-9 with TRBJ1-1, with TRBD1 as a possible D gene (6 bases). CDR3 size: 16 residues. Germline assignment: CDR1 SEHNR and CDR2 FQNEAQ (reference sequence). The CDR3 nucleotides read TGTGCCAGCAGCCCAAGGCAGCGGACAGTTCACACTGAGGCTTTCTTT. Protein: CASSPRQRTVHTEAFF.

The chain carries TRBV11-2 and TRBJ1-2; 8 nucleotides align to TRBD1. V was clipped by 0 bases and J by 8 bases; unmatched bases: 14. Germline V gene sequence: CDR1 SGHAT, CDR2 FQNNGV. This CDR3 is 17 amino acids long. CDR3 DNA: TGTGCCAGCAGCTTAGACCGGACAGGGCGTCAAGGGTTCGGCTACACCTTC. This translates into CASSLDRTGRQGFGYTF.

This clone was recorded only once. Here the CDR3 DNA reads TGCACCAGCAGCCAAGTGGCAGGGTGCCACGAGCAGTACGTC. Its protein is CTSSQVAGCHEQYV. The chain joins TRBV1 to TRBJ2-7; the table's D gene call, TRBD1, was not cross checked with the DNA. TRBV1 is tagged as a pseudogene. This CDR3 spans 14 amino acids.

The gene calls are TRBV5-6 and TRBJ1-3; maybe TRBD1 (5 bases). Germline lookup yields CDR1 SGHDT and CDR2 YYEEEE. V was trimmed by 1 base and J by 8 bases, leaving 10 bases between them. The CDR3 is made up of 13 amino acids. The CDR3 region has the DNA TGTGCCAGCAGCTTGAGACGGGGCTACACCATATATTTT. Translation: CASSLRRGYTIYF.

Only a few counts were recorded for this clone. The rearrangement joins TRBV24-1 to TRBJ2-1; 9 nucleotides align to TRBD2. Per germline, CDR1 KGHDR and CDR2 SFDVKD. CDR3 length: 16 residues. V lost 4 bases, J lost 6 bases, and 9 bases stayed unmatched. CDR3 nucleotide sequence: TGTGCCACCAGTGACTTAGGAGCGGGAGGCGGCAATGAGCAGTTCTTC. Encoded protein: CATSDLGAGGGNEQFF.